Each of the 22 T cell receptor beta chains below was sequenced from the same sample in a study of vaccination and CD4 T cells after COVID-19. TCRdb processed the PCR reads anew with MiXCR; each CDR3 protein has one entry. The data hold 20,000 to 25,000 distinct CDR3 sequences, with more than 45% observed a single time. Sequences were derived from CD4+ T cells from blood, sampled before SARS-CoV-2 vaccination. The receptors derive from a human donor who had recovered from COVID-19.

This clonotype was seen only a few times. The chain links TRBV20-1 to TRBJ1-6; 12 bases map to TRBD1. Germline V gene data show CDR1 as DFQATT and CDR2 as SNEGSKA (reference sequence). This CDR3 comprises 14 residues. With 3 bases clipped from V and 8 bases from J, the junction kept 2 bases outside the gene matches. CDR3 sequence: CSARGQGAYSPLHF. Written as DNA, the CDR3 is TGCAGTGCTAGGGGACAGGGGGCTTATTCACCCCTCCACTTT.

The V call is TRBV6-1, the J call TRBJ1-1; possible D gene TRBD1, 6 bases. Looked up from germline, CDR1 is MNHNS and CDR2 is SASEGT. V lost 10 bases and J lost 0, with 21 bases in between. This CDR3 spans 16 amino acids. CDR3 residues: CANDLPGGEMNTEAFF. DNA for the CDR3: TGTGCCAACGACTTACCGGGGGGCGAAATGAACACTGAAGCTTTCTTT.

The chain joins TRBV5-4 to TRBJ1-1; 8 positions match TRBD1. This CDR3 has 14 residues. CDR1 and CDR2 (germline): SGHNT, YYREEE (reference sequence). Trimming cost V 4 bases and J 6 bases; bases outside gene matches: 8. The CDR3 loop reads CASSRTGKSAEAFF. The CDR3 DNA is TGTGCCAGCAGCCGGACAGGGAAGTCTGCTGAAGCTTTCTTT.

The V gene is TRBV7-2, the J gene TRBJ2-1, with D perhaps matching TRBD2 (6 bases). Germline V lookup: CDR1 SGHTA, CDR2 FQGNSA. The CDR3 is made up of 16 amino acids. Trimming removed 2 bases from V and 3 bases from J, with 14 bases in between. CDR3 DNA sequence: TGTGCCAGCAGCTTATCGTCGGGAGTATACTACAATGAGCAGTTCTTC. It yields the protein CASSLSSGVYYNEQFF.

This clonotype turned up a few times. V gene TRBV7-2 combines with J gene TRBJ2-7; TRBD2 is a possible D gene (6 bases). Germline CDR1 reads SGHTA; CDR2 reads FQGNSA. The V gene lost 2 bases and the J gene lost 2 bases, with 10 bases spanning the gap. There are 14 residues in the CDR3. CDR3 sequence (DNA): TGTGCCAGCAGCTTACTAGCGCCAACCTACGAGCAGTACTTC. Amino acids: CASSLLAPTYEQYF.

CDR3 in DNA: TGCAGTGCTAGCAAGACTAGCGGGGAAGCCTACGAGCAGTACTTC. Translated: CSASKTSGEAYEQYF. The V gene is TRBV20-1, the J gene TRBJ2-7; 11 bases map to TRBD2. The trim removed 3 bases at V and 2 bases at J, leaving 6 bases unmatched. Germline V gives CDR1 DFQATT, CDR2 SNEGSKA (reference sequence). The CDR3 is made up of 15 amino acids.

The rearrangement links TRBV20-1 to TRBJ2-7, with 7 bases matching TRBD2. Per the germline V gene, CDR1 is DFQATT and CDR2 is SNEGSKA (reference sequence). Trimming cost V 5 bases and J 6 bases; bases outside gene matches: 16. This CDR3 region has 15 residues. Written as DNA, the CDR3 is TGCAGTGCTCCCCGATATAAAGCGGGATCCGGCGAGCAGTACTTC. Its protein product is CSAPRYKAGSGEQYF.

This clonotype was counted a few times. The gene calls are TRBV7-2 and TRBJ2-5; no firm D call. The germline V and J ends were trimmed by 6 bases and 4 bases, with 9 bases remaining between them. This CDR3 is 12 amino acids long. Germline CDR1 is SGHTA and CDR2 is FQGNSA. CDR3 nucleotides: TGTGCCAGCAGAAGGGTTGGAGAGACCCAGTACTTC. This gives the protein CASRRVGETQYF.

This chain connects TRBV20-1 to TRBJ2-5; no reliable D call. CDR1 and CDR2 from the germline V gene are DFQATT and SNEGSKA (reference sequence). CDR3 size: 11 residues. The germline V and J ends were trimmed by 5 bases and 12 bases, with 16 bases remaining between them. The CDR3 is CSAGSYGQKYF. CDR3 nucleotides: TGCAGTGCTGGGTCCTATGGCCAAAAGTACTTC.

This clonotype has just a few counts. This rearrangement joins TRBV20-1 to TRBJ1-1; a possible D gene is TRBD1 (6 bases). This CDR3 is built from 13 residues. Trimming stripped 5 bases from V and 4 bases from J, with 14 bases between. Germline loops: CDR1 DFQATT, CDR2 SNEGSKA (reference sequence). The CDR3 coding sequence is TGCAGTGCTGCGCTACAGGGATCCACTGAAGCTTTCTTT. Its translation: CSAALQGSTEAFF.

V usage is TRBV20-1 and J usage is TRBJ2-5; 14 bases agree with TRBD2. Germline V CDR1 and CDR2: DFQATT, SNEGSKA (reference sequence). CDR3 length: 18 residues. J gave up 0 bases and V 1 base, and 7 bases lay outside the gene matches. The CDR3 spells CSARAGLAGGLHQETQYF. DNA for the CDR3: TGCAGTGCTAGAGCAGGACTAGCGGGAGGCCTTCACCAAGAGACCCAGTACTTC.

V and J are TRBV28 and TRBJ1-5, with unresolved D. From germline, CDR1 is MDHEN and CDR2 SYDVKM. Trimming stripped 10 bases from V and 9 bases from J, with 13 bases between. The CDR3 covers 11 residues. CDR3 in DNA: TGTGCCACCTCCGCCGCAGGGCCCCAGCATTTT. Encoded protein: CATSAAGPQHF.

This rearrangement joins TRBV5-4 to TRBJ2-2; D might be TRBD1 or TRBD2, each matching 6 bases. V was shortened by 1 base and J by 5 bases, with 9 bases between the two germline ends. In germline, CDR1 is SGHNT, CDR2 YYREEE (reference sequence). The length of the CDR3 is 14 residues. This CDR3 reads CASSLWGATGELFF. CDR3 nucleotide sequence: TGTGCCAGCAGCTTGTGGGGGGCGACCGGGGAGCTGTTTTTT.

This rearrangement joins TRBV11-3 to TRBJ2-7; D is unclear. The CDR3 consists of 13 residues. The ends were cut back, 2 bases at V and 0 bases at J, with 5 bases in the middle. The germline CDR1 and CDR2 sequences are SGHNT and YENEEA. For the CDR3, the DNA is TGTGCCAGCAGCTTAACGGACTCCTACGAGCAGTACTTC. Protein sequence: CASSLTDSYEQYF. Looking up the rest from reference TRBV11-3 and TRBJ2-7 gives the full variable domain: EAGVVQSPRYKIIEKKQPVAFWCNPISGHNTLYWYLQNLGQGPELLIRYENEEAVDDSQLPKDRFSAERLKGVDSTLKIQPAELGDSAVYLCASSLTDSYEQYFGPGTRLTVT.

In its sample, this clonotype was seen once. The chain couples TRBV19 to TRBJ2-3, with 7 bases lining up with TRBD2. Per the germline V gene, CDR1 is LNHDA and CDR2 is SQIVND (reference sequence). The CDR3 sequence is 14 residues long. J was trimmed by 3 bases and V by 6 bases; bases with no gene match: 6. DNA of the CDR3: TGTGCCAGTAGCCAGGCGCGGGAGACAGATACGCAGTATTTT. Its translation is CASSQARETDTQYF.

This sequence joins TRBV15 and TRBJ2-3; D not certain. The CDR3 is 13 amino acids. V lost 0 bases and J lost 4, with 5 bases in between. Germline loops: CDR1 LNHNV, CDR2 YYDKDF (reference sequence). CDR3 loop: CATSRDMADTQYF. CDR3 nucleotide sequence: TGTGCCACCAGCAGAGACATGGCAGATACGCAGTATTTT.

The chain joins TRBV2 to TRBJ2-7; no firm D call. Germline values: CDR1 SNHLY, CDR2 FYNNEI. CDR3 length: 14 residues. V was clipped by 6 bases and J by 0 bases, with 12 bases between them. The CDR3 bases are TGTGCCAGCAGAAAGGATCGGAACTCCTACGAGCAGTACTTC. Translated: CASRKDRNSYEQYF.

This clonotype was seen only a few times. The V gene is TRBV20-1, the J gene TRBJ1-6; D possibly corresponds to TRBD1 (5 bases). V lost 4 bases and J lost 6, with 16 bases in between. Germline CDR1 DFQATT, CDR2 SNEGSKA (reference sequence). This CDR3 has 15 residues. The CDR3 DNA sequence: TGCAGTGCTACTAGACAGACCTCGGGTAATTCACCCCTCCACTTT. It encodes CSATRQTSGNSPLHF.

The chain is built from TRBV6-1 and TRBJ2-5; 7 bases fit TRBD2. J gave up 4 bases and V 7 bases, and 15 bases lay outside the gene matches. Germline V lookup: CDR1 MNHNS, CDR2 SASEGT. There are 16 residues in the CDR3. In DNA form, the CDR3 reads TGTGCCAGCATCCTCCGGGGCGGGAGAGTGGGAGAGACCCAGTACTTC. This codes for CASILRGGRVGETQYF.

The V call is TRBV27, the J call TRBJ2-2; 8 positions match TRBD2. CDR3 length: 17 residues. The germline V gene encodes CDR1 MNHEY and CDR2 SMNVEV (reference sequence). V was pared by 5 bases and J by 3 bases, with 11 bases of the junction left unmatched. The CDR3 loop is CASSPLTSGSHTGELFF. The CDR3 region has the DNA TGTGCCAGCAGTCCACTAACCAGCGGGAGCCACACCGGGGAGCTGTTTTTT.

This chain joins TRBV6-5 and TRBJ2-1; D ambiguous. The CDR3 is made up of 11 amino acids. Germline V CDR1 and CDR2: MNHEY, SVGAGI. V shed 4 bases and J shed 8 bases, with 6 bases lying between them. This CDR3 reads CASSSRDEQFF. The CDR3 DNA reads TGTGCCAGCAGTTCTCGGGATGAGCAGTTCTTC.

In its sample, this clonotype was seen a few times. The chain uses TRBV2 and TRBJ2-5; D is undetermined. Germline V gene lookup returns CDR1 SNHLY and CDR2 FYNNEI. V dropped 6 bases and J dropped 5 bases, with 13 bases sitting between them. The length of the CDR3 is 13 residues. The CDR3 spells CASRRTASETQYF. The CDR3 DNA reads as TGTGCCAGCAGGAGAACAGCGTCCGAGACCCAGTACTTC. Full variable domain (missing parts from reference TRBV2 and TRBJ2-5): EPEVTQTPSHQVTQMGQEVILRCVPISNHLYFYWYRQILGQKVEFLVSFYNNEISEKSEIFDDQFSVERPDGSNFTLKIRSTKLEDSAMYFCASRRTASETQYFGPGTRLLVL.